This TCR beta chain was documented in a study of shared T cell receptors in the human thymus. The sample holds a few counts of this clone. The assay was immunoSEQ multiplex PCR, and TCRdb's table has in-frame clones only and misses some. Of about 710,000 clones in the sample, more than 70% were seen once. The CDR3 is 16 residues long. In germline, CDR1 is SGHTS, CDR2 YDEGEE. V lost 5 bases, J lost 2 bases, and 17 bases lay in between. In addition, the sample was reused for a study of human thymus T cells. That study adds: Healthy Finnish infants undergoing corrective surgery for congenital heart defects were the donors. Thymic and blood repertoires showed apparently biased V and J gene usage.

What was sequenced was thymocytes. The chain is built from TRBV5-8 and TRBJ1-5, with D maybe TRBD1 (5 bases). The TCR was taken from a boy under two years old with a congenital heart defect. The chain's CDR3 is CASRETGVAGNQPQHF. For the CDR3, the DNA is TGTGCCAGCAGGGAGACGGGGGTTGCTGGCAATCAGCCCCAGCATTTT. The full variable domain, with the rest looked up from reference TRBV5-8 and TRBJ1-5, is EAGVTQSPTHLIKTRGQQATLRCSPISGHTSVYWYQQALGLGLQFLLWYDEGEERNRGNFPPRFSGRQFPNYSSELNVNALELEDSALYLCASRETGVAGNQPQHFGDGTRLSIL.